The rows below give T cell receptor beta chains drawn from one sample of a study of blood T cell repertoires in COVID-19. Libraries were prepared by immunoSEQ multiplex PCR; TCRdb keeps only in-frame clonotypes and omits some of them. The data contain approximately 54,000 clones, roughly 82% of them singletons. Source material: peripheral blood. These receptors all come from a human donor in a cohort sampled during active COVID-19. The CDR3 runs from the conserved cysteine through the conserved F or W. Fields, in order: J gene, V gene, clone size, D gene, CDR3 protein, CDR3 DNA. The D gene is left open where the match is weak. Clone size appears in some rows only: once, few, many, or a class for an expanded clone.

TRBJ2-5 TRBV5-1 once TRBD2 CASSFGGLAGGETQYF TGCGCCAGCAGCTTCGGGGGACTAGCGGGAGGAGAGACCCAGTACTTC
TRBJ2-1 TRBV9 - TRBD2 CASSPGLAIYNEQFF TGTGCCAGCAGCCCGGGACTAGCGATATACAATGAGCAGTTCTTC
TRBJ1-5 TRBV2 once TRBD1 CASNRQGSQPQHF TGTGCCAGCAATAGACAGGGAAGTCAGCCCCAGCATTTT
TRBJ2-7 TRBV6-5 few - CASRSPGAYEQYF TGTGCCAGCCGTAGTCCAGGGGCCTACGAGCAGTACTTC
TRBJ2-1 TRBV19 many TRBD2 CASSIKGTSEDHEQFF TGTGCCAGTAGTATTAAAGGGACTAGCGAGGACCATGAGCAGTTCTTC
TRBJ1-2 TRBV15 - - CATSRDPGAYGYTF TGTGCCACCAGCAGAGACCCGGGTGCCTATGGCTACACCTTC
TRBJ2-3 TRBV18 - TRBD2 CASSPAASGGTDTQYF TGTGCCAGCTCCCCTGCGGCTAGCGGGGGCACAGATACGCAGTATTTT
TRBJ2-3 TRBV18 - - CASSPPLGDTDTQYF TGTGCCAGCTCACCTCCTTTGGGAGACACAGATACGCAGTATTTT
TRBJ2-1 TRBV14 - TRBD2 CASSQVRFSGRANEQFF TGTGCCAGCAGCCAAGTTCGGTTTAGCGGGAGGGCCAATGAGCAGTTCTTC
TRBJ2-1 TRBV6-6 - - CASHYSTVYNEQFF TGTGCCAGCCACTACTCCACCGTCTACAATGAGCAGTTCTTC
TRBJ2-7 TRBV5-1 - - CASSRYGGSDYEQYF TGCGCCAGCAGCAGATACGGAGGATCGGACTACGAGCAGTACTTC
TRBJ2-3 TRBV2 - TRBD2 CASSYNLAGGPNTQYF TGTGCCAGCAGTTACAATCTAGCGGGGGGGCCGAATACGCAGTATTTT
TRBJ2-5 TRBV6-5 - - CASSLWEVGQETQYF TGTGCCAGCAGCCTCTGGGAGGTGGGGCAAGAGACCCAGTACTTC
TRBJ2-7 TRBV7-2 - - CASSLDRTIHYEQYF TGTGCCAGCAGCTTAGATAGGACTATACACTACGAGCAGTACTTC
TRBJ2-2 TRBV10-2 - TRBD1 CASSGFPGQGAPGELFF TGCGCCAGCAGTGGGTTTCCGGGACAGGGGGCCCCCGGGGAGCTGTTTTTT
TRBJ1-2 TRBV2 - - CATKRNSYGYTF TGTGCCACCAAAAGGAACAGTTATGGCTACACCTTC
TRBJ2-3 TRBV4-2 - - CASSQTTTDTQYF TGTGCCAGCAGCCAAACAACCACAGATACGCAGTATTTT
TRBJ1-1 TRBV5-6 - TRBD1 CASSLDRGMAFF TGTGCCAGCAGCTTGGACAGGGGAATGGCTTTCTTT
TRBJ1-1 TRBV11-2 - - CASSLVRNTEAFF TGTGCCAGCAGCTTAGTCAGGAACACTGAAGCTTTCTTT
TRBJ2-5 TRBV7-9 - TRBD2 CASSPFRGGPQETQYF TGTGCCAGCAGCCCGTTCCGGGGGGGTCCCCAAGAGACCCAGTACTTC
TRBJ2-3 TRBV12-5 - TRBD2 CASGPEFAGDTDTQYF TGTGCTAGTGGCCCCGAGTTCGCGGGGGACACAGATACGCAGTATTTT
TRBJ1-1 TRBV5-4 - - CASSSKGGDTEAFF TGTGCCAGCAGCTCAAAAGGGGGGGACACTGAAGCTTTCTTT
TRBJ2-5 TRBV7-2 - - CASSLLAGKGETQYF TGTGCCAGCAGCTTACTGGCGGGAAAAGGAGAGACCCAGTACTTC
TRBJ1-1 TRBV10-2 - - CASSESVRSQAFF TGCGCCAGCAGTGAGTCCGTCCGGAGTCAGGCTTTCTTT
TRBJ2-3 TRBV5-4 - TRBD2 CASSAITGAGGDTQYF TGTGCCAGCAGCGCGATTACGGGGGCGGGGGGAGATACGCAGTATTTT
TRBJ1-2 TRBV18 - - CASSRQTDSYGYTF TGTGCCAGCTCACGACAGACAGATAGCTATGGCTACACCTTC
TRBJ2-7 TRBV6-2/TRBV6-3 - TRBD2 CASSDPSGRASYEQYF TGTGCCAGCAGTGACCCTAGCGGGAGGGCCTCCTACGAGCAGTACTTC
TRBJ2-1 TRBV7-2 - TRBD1 CASSGRDRGLLNEQFF TGTGCCAGCAGCGGAAGGGACAGGGGGCTTTTGAATGAGCAGTTCTTC
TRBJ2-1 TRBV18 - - CASSPGQRTHEQFF TGTGCCAGCTCACCCGGACAGAGAACCCATGAGCAGTTCTTC
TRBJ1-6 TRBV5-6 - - CASSLRGLGSYNSPLHF TGTGCCAGCAGCTTGAGAGGGTTGGGCTCCTATAATTCACCCCTCCACTTT
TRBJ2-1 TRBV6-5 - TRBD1 CASSYSTGGREQFF TGTGCCAGCAGTTACTCGACAGGGGGCCGGGAGCAGTTCTTC
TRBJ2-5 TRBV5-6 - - CASSLRRRSQETQYF TGTGCCAGCAGCTTAAGGAGGAGATCCCAAGAGACCCAGTACTTC
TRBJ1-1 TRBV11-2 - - CASSSPMTTRSEAFF TGTGCCAGCAGCTCCCCTATGACAACTCGCTCCGAAGCTTTCTTT
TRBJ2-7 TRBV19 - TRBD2 CASSSVSGRASYEQYF TGTGCCAGTAGTAGTGTGAGCGGGAGGGCTTCCTACGAGCAGTACTTC
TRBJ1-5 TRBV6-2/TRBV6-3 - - CASSYSLARSNQPQHF TGTGCCAGCAGTTACTCGCTAGCCAGGTCGAATCAGCCCCAGCATTTT
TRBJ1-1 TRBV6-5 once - CASSPRVGVAFF TGTGCCAGCAGCCCCCGGGTAGGGGTGGCTTTCTTT
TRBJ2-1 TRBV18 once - CASSWRGTYNEQFF TGTGCCAGCTCATGGAGGGGCACATACAATGAGCAGTTCTTC
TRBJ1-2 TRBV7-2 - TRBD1 CASSLGGDRIYGYTF TGTGCCAGCAGCTTGGGGGGGGACAGGATCTATGGCTACACCTTC
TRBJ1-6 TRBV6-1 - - CASSEYWGEGYNSPLHF TGTGCCAGCAGTGAATATTGGGGGGAGGGCTATAATTCACCCCTCCACTTT
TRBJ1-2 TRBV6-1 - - CASSERTAPLYGYTF TGTGCCAGCAGTGAGAGGACAGCCCCTCTCTATGGCTACACCTTC
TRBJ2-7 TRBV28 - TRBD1 CASSPTGVHEQYF TGTGCCAGCAGTCCGACAGGGGTCCACGAGCAGTACTTC
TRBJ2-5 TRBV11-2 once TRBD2 CASSPAGGIQETQYF TGTGCCAGCAGCCCTGCGGGGGGGATCCAAGAGACCCAGTACTTC
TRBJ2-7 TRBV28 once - CASLQLAAPYEQYF TGTGCCAGCCTCCAATTAGCGGCCCCCTACGAGCAGTACTTC
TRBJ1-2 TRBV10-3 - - CAISEFQGTYTF TGTGCCATCAGTGAATTTCAGGGAACCTACACCTTC
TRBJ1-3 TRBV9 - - CASSVEGHPGNTIYF TGTGCCAGCAGCGTAGAAGGACATCCTGGAAACACCATATATTTT
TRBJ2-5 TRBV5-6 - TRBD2 CASSLFGEGRGGETQYF TGTGCCAGCAGCTTGTTTGGGGAGGGCCGAGGTGGAGAGACCCAGTACTTC
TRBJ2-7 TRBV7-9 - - CASSSGLYEQYF TGTGCCAGCAGCTCCGGACTATATGAGCAGTACTTC
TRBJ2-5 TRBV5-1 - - CASSLGSPGTQYF TGCGCCAGCAGCTTGGGGAGCCCGGGGACCCAGTACTTC
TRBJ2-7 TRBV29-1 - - CSVEEDRSYEQYF TGCAGCGTTGAGGAGGACCGTTCCTACGAGCAGTACTTC
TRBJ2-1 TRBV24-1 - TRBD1 CATSAQTGGLNEQFF TGTGCCACCAGTGCTCAGACAGGGGGCTTAAATGAGCAGTTCTTC
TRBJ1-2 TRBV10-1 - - CASSESEGVYDGYTF TGCGCCAGCAGTGAGTCCGAGGGGGTTTATGATGGCTACACCTTC
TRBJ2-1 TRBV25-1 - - CASSDLSRTGGDEQFF TGTGCCAGCAGTGACTTATCACGGACAGGAGGGGATGAGCAGTTCTTC
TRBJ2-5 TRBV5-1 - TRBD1 CASSSGTGESETQYF TGCGCCAGCAGCTCCGGGACAGGGGAGAGTGAGACCCAGTACTTC
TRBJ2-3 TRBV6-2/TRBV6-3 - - CASSYMSDTQYF TGTGCCAGCAGTTACATGTCGGATACGCAGTATTTT
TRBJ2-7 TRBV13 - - CASSLGPNRETIKYF TGTGCCAGCAGCTTAGGCCCTAACAGGGAAACTATTAAGTACTTC
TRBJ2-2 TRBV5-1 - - CASSTTGNTGELFF TGCGCCAGCAGCACGACAGGGAACACCGGGGAGCTGTTTTTT
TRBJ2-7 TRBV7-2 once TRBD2 CASSLSGAGGLVEQYF TGTGCCAGCAGCTTAAGTGGGGCGGGGGGGCTCGTCGAGCAGTACTTC
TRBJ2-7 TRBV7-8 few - CASSLAQQEQYF TGTGCCAGCAGCTTAGCACAGCAAGAGCAGTACTTC
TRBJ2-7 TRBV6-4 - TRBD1 CASSVKQGYEQYF TGTGCCAGCAGTGTCAAACAGGGGTACGAGCAGTACTTC